Presented here are 10 T cell receptor beta chains from one specimen sequenced in a study of identifying expanded T cells in peripheral blood. TCRdb keeps only in-frame clones here, not all; method: immunoSEQ multiplex PCR. This table holds tens of thousands of clones, about 85% found once. The sample consisted of blood. The receptors shown here come from a person aged 18 to 70 in good health.

This clone is a singleton in its sample. The chain links TRBV7-6 to TRBJ2-2; the match to TRBD1 covers 7 bases. Germline CDR1 and CDR2: SGHVS and FNYEAQ. The CDR3 is 13 amino acids. V shed 5 bases and J 6 bases; nucleotides not matched to a gene: 3. For the CDR3, the DNA is TGTGCCAGCAGCCCAACAGGGGCCGGGGAGCTGTTTTTT. The encoded protein is CASSPTGAGELFF. Full variable domain (missing parts from reference TRBV7-6 and TRBJ2-2): GAGVSQSPRYKVTKRGQDVALRCDPISGHVSLYWYRQALGQGPEFLTYFNYEAQQDKSGLPNDRFSAERPEGSISTLTIQRTEQRDSAMYRCASSPTGAGELFFGEGSRLTVL.

The genes are TRBV4-3 and TRBJ2-3; D is perhaps TRBD1 or TRBD2 (5 bases each). Trimming removed 4 bases from V and 0 bases from J, with 14 bases in between. Per germline, CDR1 LGHNA and CDR2 YSLEER. The CDR3 is 16 amino acids. The CDR3 DNA is TGCGCCAGCAGCCCACACGGGGCAGCTAGCACAGATACGCAGTATTTT. It specifies CASSPHGAASTDTQYF.

DNA for the CDR3: TGTGCCAGCAGTGAAGTTGCCGGCGGGGCTTTCTTT. This sequence encodes CASSEVAGGAFF. The rearrangement links TRBV2 to TRBJ1-1; D gene unclear. The CDR3 covers 12 residues. V dropped 1 base and J dropped 11 bases, with 11 bases sitting between them. The germline V gene has CDR1 SNHLY and CDR2 FYNNEI.

This chain links TRBV29-1 with TRBJ1-2; D is uncertain. CDR3 length: 13 residues. In germline, CDR1 is SQVTM, CDR2 ANQGSEA. Trimming pared 2 bases from V and 3 bases from J, leaving 10 bases between. For the CDR3, the DNA is TGCAGCGTTGAATCGCAGGCTTACTATGGCTACACCTTC. Encoded protein: CSVESQAYYGYTF.

The CDR3 DNA sequence: TGTGCCAGTAGTATGGGTTTAGCCTACGAGCAGTACTTC. Its protein product is CASSMGLAYEQYF. This chain links TRBV19 with TRBJ2-7; D unclear. Trimming took 3 bases from V and 2 from J, leaving 8 bases between them. Germline assignment: CDR1 LNHDA and CDR2 SQIVND (reference sequence). The CDR3 totals 13 residues. Filled out from reference TRBV19 and TRBJ2-7, the complete variable domain reads DGGITQSPKYLFRKEGQNVTLSCEQNLNHDAMYWYRQDPGQGLRLIYYSQIVNDFQKGDIAEGYSVSREKKESFPLTVTSAQKNPTAFYLCASSMGLAYEQYFGPGTRLTVT.

V gene TRBV10-3 combines with J gene TRBJ1-1; D is uncertain. Germline CDR1 reads ENHRY; CDR2 reads SYGVKD. The V and J ends lost 4 bases and 3 bases respectively, with 12 bases between them. This CDR3 contains 14 residues. DNA of the CDR3: TGTGCCATCAGTGGAGGGAGCGGGTACACTGAAGCTTTCTTT. This translates into CAISGGSGYTEAFF.

V is TRBV7-2 and J is TRBJ1-6, with 7 bases lining up with TRBD1. V trimming: 5 bases; J trimming: 7 bases; junction bases outside the gene matches: 8. This CDR3 has 15 amino acids. From germline, CDR1 is SGHTA and CDR2 FQGNSA. The CDR3, as DNA: TGTGCCAGCAGCCAGAGGGGGACAGTAAATTCACCCCTCCACTTT. The encoded protein is CASSQRGTVNSPLHF.

The rearrangement links TRBV6-5 to TRBJ1-2, with a possible D match to TRBD1 (5 bases). V was clipped by 2 bases and J by 5 bases, with 9 bases between them. This CDR3 has 13 amino acids. Germline V CDR1 and CDR2: MNHEY, SVGAGI. CDR3 coding DNA: TGTGCCAGCAGTTACGGGGGACCTTATGGCTACACCTTC. Protein product: CASSYGGPYGYTF.

The chain combines TRBV25-1 with TRBJ2-3; D unresolved. V lost 3 bases to trimming and J lost 2 bases, with 9 bases between them. The CDR3 length is 14 residues. CDR1 is MGHDK and CDR2 is SYGVNS in the germline V gene. The chain's CDR3 is CASSDRGPTDTQYF. Here the CDR3 DNA reads TGTGCCAGCAGTGATCGTGGCCCCACAGATACGCAGTATTTT.

V usage is TRBV2 and J usage is TRBJ1-4; D gene unclear. This CDR3 contains 14 residues. The V end lost 7 bases, the J end lost 0 bases, and 9 bases lay between the germline ends. The germline V gene encodes CDR1 SNHLY and CDR2 FYNNEI. Written as DNA, the CDR3 is TGTGCCAGCATTTCGGGAGCAACTAATGAAAAACTGTTTTTT. Translation gives CASISGATNEKLFF.